Shown below are 21 T cell receptor beta chains from a single sample sequenced in a study of blood T cells in healthy people across ages. For the second PCR, which ran for 7 to 11 cycles, a sample-barcoded 5' primer and a J-beta primer mix were used. One entry per CDR3 protein results from TCRdb running MiXCR on the 5' RACE reads. This sample has roughly 800,000 distinct CDR3 sequences, with around 25% found just once. This sample was also put to use in a study of T cells of mothers and their children.

Source material: blood. These receptors were obtained from a boy between 10 and 17 years old in good health.

The V call is TRBV12-3 or TRBV12-4, the J call TRBJ1-2; possibly TRBD1 for D (6 bases). The V gene lost 6 bases and the J gene lost 7 bases, with 15 bases spanning the gap. The CDR3 sequence is 13 residues long. The CDR3 region has the DNA TGTGCCAGCAGCCAGGACAGTTTAAGTGGCTACACCTTC. It codes for CASSQDSLSGYTF.

This sequence joins TRBV4-2 and TRBJ2-1; D gene unclear. Matching the DNA end better, TRBJ2-5 makes the J call doubtful. The CDR3 has 13 amino acids. From germline, CDR1 is LGHNA and CDR2 YNFKEQ. Written as DNA, the CDR3 is TGTGCCAGCAGCCAAGAAGTAGGCGAGACCCAGTACTTC. It encodes CASSQEVGETQYF.

The genes are TRBV4-3 and TRBJ2-3; 8 bases are a match to TRBD1. CDR3 size: 16 residues. Germline CDR1 reads LGHNA; CDR2 reads YSLEER. V trimming: 0 bases; J trimming: 8 bases; junction bases outside the gene matches: 10. The chain's CDR3 is CASSQERQGRRVTQYF. CDR3 DNA: TGCGCCAGCAGCCAAGAACGACAGGGGCGGAGGGTTACGCAGTATTTT.

This clonotype was recorded a few times. The rearrangement links TRBV12-3 or TRBV12-4 to TRBJ2-5, with D possibly being TRBD2 (7 bases). The V and J ends lost 4 bases and 5 bases respectively, with 17 bases between them. The CDR3 is 15 residues long. As DNA, the CDR3 is TGTGCCAGCAGTTCCCACAGGGAGGGACGGGAGACCCAGTACTTC. It is translated as CASSSHREGRETQYF.

The sample holds one count of this clonotype. The V call is TRBV28, the J call TRBJ1-6, with D tentatively TRBD1 (6 bases). The V gene lost 4 bases and the J gene lost 10 bases, with 26 bases spanning the gap. Germline V gives CDR1 MDHEN, CDR2 SYDVKM. This CDR3 spans 18 amino acids. In nucleotides, the CDR3 is TGTGCCAGCAGTTCGGAGGACAGCTATTTAGGCGGGTTCTCACCCCTCCACTTT. Protein product: CASSSEDSYLGGFSPLHF.

V and J are TRBV4-1 and TRBJ2-3; the D call may be TRBD1 or TRBD2 (7 bases each). The V end lost 0 bases, the J end lost 1 base, and 14 bases lay between the germline ends. The germline gives CDR1 MGHRA, CDR2 YSYEKL. The CDR3 is made up of 17 amino acids. CDR3 nucleotide sequence: TGCGCCAGCAGCCAAGAGGGGAGGGGGCTTGGCACAGATACGCAGTATTTT. This sequence encodes CASSQEGRGLGTDTQYF.

In this sample, this clonotype turned up a few times. The chain's CDR3 is CASDGPTGETQYF. The CDR3 DNA reads as TGTGCTAGTGACGGCCCTACCGGGGAGACCCAGTACTTC. The chain recombines TRBV12-5 with TRBJ2-5; unclear D gene. The CDR3 totals 13 residues. V was trimmed by 7 bases and J by 5 bases, leaving 14 bases between them. From germline, CDR1 is LGHNT and CDR2 FRNRAP.

The V gene is TRBV28, the J gene TRBJ1-2; 7 nucleotides align to TRBD1. The CDR3 extends over 16 amino acids. Germline trimming cut 2 bases from V and 7 bases from J; bases unmatched to any gene: 13. Germline V gene lookup returns CDR1 MDHEN and CDR2 SYDVKM. The chain's CDR3 is CASSLVATGWVGGYTF. DNA for the CDR3: TGTGCCAGCAGTTTAGTCGCGACAGGGTGGGTTGGTGGCTACACCTTC.

The V call is TRBV12-3 or TRBV12-4, the J call TRBJ2-3, with D possibly being TRBD2 (5 bases). The germline V and J ends were trimmed by 7 bases and 4 bases, with 12 bases remaining between them. CDR3 length equals 13 residues. CDR3 nucleotide sequence: TGTGCCAGCATCATCAGTAGCGCAGATACGCAGTATTTT. This translates into CASIISSADTQYF.

J is TRBJ2-5 and V is TRBV7-9; D is undetermined. Germline CDR1 is SEHNR and CDR2 is FQNEAQ (reference sequence). V lost 3 bases, J lost 2 bases, and 16 bases lay in between. The CDR3 has 16 residues. The CDR3 loop reads CASSFTDMLLQETQYF. CDR3 bases: TGTGCCAGCAGCTTCACCGACATGCTGTTACAAGAGACCCAGTACTTC.

The J gene is TRBJ2-5, the V gene TRBV20-1; 10 nucleotides agree with TRBD1. V lost 0 bases, J lost 5 bases, and 6 bases stayed unmatched. Germline-derived CDR1 and CDR2 are DFQATT and SNEGSKA (reference sequence). This CDR3 comprises 15 residues. CDR3 loop: CSARDGQGGRETQYF. As DNA, the CDR3 is TGCAGTGCTAGAGATGGACAGGGGGGTAGGGAGACCCAGTACTTC.

This clonotype was observed a handful of times. The chain links TRBV9 to TRBJ2-7; the match to TRBD2 covers 8 bases. The V gene end was trimmed by 0 bases and the J gene end by 4 bases; junction bases not matched to a gene: 9. CDR1 is SGDLS, CDR2 YYNGEE, per germline. This CDR3 contains 16 residues. CDR3 protein: CASSVASGLGFYEQYF. DNA of the CDR3: TGTGCCAGCAGCGTAGCTTCGGGACTAGGTTTTTACGAGCAGTACTTC. Variable domain in full (rest from reference TRBV9 and TRBJ2-7): DSGVTQTPKHLITATGQRVTLRCSPRSGDLSVYWYQQSLDQGLQFLIQYYNGEERAKGNILERFSAQQFPDLHSELNLSSLELGDSALYFCASSVASGLGFYEQYFGPGTRLTVT.

The chain is built from TRBV6-1 and TRBJ2-3; 11 bases line up with TRBD2. After removal of 4 bases from V and 1 base from J, the junction contained 4 bases not matched to a gene. CDR1 and CDR2 from the germline V gene are MNHNS and SASEGT. The CDR3 extends over 16 amino acids. The CDR3, as DNA: TGTGCCAGCAGTGGGCTGACTAGCGGGGGCACAGATACGCAGTATTTT. Amino acid sequence: CASSGLTSGGTDTQYF.

The chain combines TRBV3-1 with TRBJ1-1, with a possible D match to TRBD1 (6 bases). The CDR3 consists of 13 residues. The germline V gene has CDR1 LGHDT and CDR2 YNNKEL (reference sequence). The ends were cut back, 3 bases at V and 7 bases at J, with 12 bases in the middle. This CDR3 reads CASSQNRVNEAFF. CDR3 coding DNA: TGTGCCAGCAGCCAGAACAGGGTTAATGAAGCTTTCTTT.

This clonotype was seen only a few times. The chain has TRBV29-1 and TRBJ2-2; D ambiguous. The CDR3 length is 11 residues. V was clipped by 7 bases and J by 5 bases, with 8 bases between them. Per the germline V gene, CDR1 is SQVTM and CDR2 is ANQGSEA. CDR3 bases: TGCAGCGGAGACTTAACCGGGGAGCTGTTTTTT. It codes for CSGDLTGELFF.

This clonotype has only a few counts. Written as DNA, the CDR3 is TGTGCCATCGTGACGGAGTCTGGGGCCAACGTCCTGACTTTC. The encoded protein is CAIVTESGANVLTF. V is TRBV12-3 or TRBV12-4 and J is TRBJ2-6, with D unresolved. The CDR3 is 14 residues long. Trimming removed 10 bases at V and 1 base at J, with 11 bases between.

The chain couples TRBV7-2 to TRBJ1-2; D remains unclear. Germline CDR1 SGHTA, CDR2 FQGNSA. V dropped 4 bases and J dropped 4 bases, with 10 bases sitting between them. The length of the CDR3 is 13 residues. Here the CDR3 reads CASSWPGSYGYTF. CDR3 sequence (DNA): TGTGCCAGCAGCTGGCCCGGCAGCTATGGCTACACCTTC. Full variable domain (outside the CDR3, taken from reference TRBV7-2 and TRBJ1-2): GAGVSQSPSNKVTEKGKDVELRCDPISGHTALYWYRQSLGQGLEFLIYFQGNSAPDKSGLPSDRFSAERTGGSVSTLTIQRTQQEDSAVYLCASSWPGSYGYTFGSGTRLTVV.

This clonotype was picked up a small number of times. The genes are TRBV9 and TRBJ2-3, with TRBD2 matching 11 bases. V lost 3 bases, J lost 4 bases, and 7 bases stayed unmatched. Germline V gene data show CDR1 as SGDLS and CDR2 as YYNGEE. This CDR3 comprises 16 residues. CDR3 amino acids: CASSDGLAGTSDTQYF. The CDR3 DNA reads as TGTGCCAGCAGCGACGGACTAGCGGGTACCTCAGATACGCAGTATTTT.

CDR3 sequence reads: CASSTLLGLAKNIQYF. CDR3 nucleotide sequence: TGTGCCAGCAGTACACTCCTGGGTCTAGCCAAAAACATTCAGTACTTC. This sequence joins TRBV28 and TRBJ2-4; D call uncertain. Trimming removed 5 bases at V and 0 bases at J, with 14 bases between. CDR3 size: 16 residues. CDR1 and CDR2 (germline): MDHEN, SYDVKM. The complete variable domain, with remaining parts taken from reference TRBV28 and TRBJ2-4, reads DVKVTQSSRYLVKRTGEKVFLECVQDMDHENMFWYRQDPGLGLRLIYFSYDVKMKEKGDIPEGYSVSREKKERFSLILESASTNQTSMYLCASSTLLGLAKNIQYFGAGTRLSVL.

This clonotype occurred a few times. V is TRBV28 and J is TRBJ2-5, with D tentatively TRBD2 (6 bases). This CDR3 is built from 13 residues. CDR1 and CDR2 (germline): MDHEN, SYDVKM. Trimming shortened V by 6 bases and J by 11 bases, and 19 bases separated the two germline ends. The CDR3 DNA reads TGTGCCAGCAGCCCGGGAGTTACCTACGGGCAGTACTTC. It codes for CASSPGVTYGQYF.

The chain links TRBV7-9 to TRBJ2-7; D not resolved. The CDR3 runs 13 residues. V was trimmed by 10 bases and J by 0 bases, leaving 13 bases between them. Germline V gives CDR1 SEHNR, CDR2 FQNEAQ (reference sequence). The CDR3 region is CATQDYSSYEQYF. The CDR3, as DNA: TGTGCCACCCAAGATTATAGCTCCTACGAGCAGTACTTC.